A selection of T cell receptor beta chains follows, all from one sample in a study of cytomegalovirus exposure and HLA in healthy donors. Repertoires were generated with immunoSEQ multiplex PCR, while TCRdb's copy carries only in-frame clones and drops some. This sample carries 160,000 or so clones, with roughly 2% going to the ten biggest clones. The specimen sequenced was PBMCs. The receptors stem from a man younger than 45 in good health and CMV-seronegative. Both conserved end residues are part of each CDR3. D genes are given only for firm matches.

j_gene	v_gene	d_gene	CDR3nt	CDR3aa
TRBJ2-7	TRBV29-1	TRBD2	TGCAGCGTTGCGTGGTTCACTAGCGGCCACTACGAGCAGTACTTC	CSVAWFTSGHYEQYF
TRBJ2-1	TRBV19	TRBD2	TGTGCCAGTAGTAAAATAGCGGGAGGGTATATAAATGAGCAGTTCTTC	CASSKIAGGYINEQFF
TRBJ2-1	TRBV11-2	-	TGTGCCAGCAGCTTAGAAACTCGGGGGAACCACAATGAGCAGTTCTTC	CASSLETRGNHNEQFF
TRBJ2-3	TRBV5-4	TRBD2	TGTGCCAGCAGCTCATTAGCGGGAACAGATACGCAGTATTTT	CASSSLAGTDTQYF
TRBJ2-1	TRBV5-4	TRBD1	TGTGCCAGCAGTTTGGGAGCAGGGGGAACCTACAATGAGCAGTTCTTC	CASSLGAGGTYNEQFF
TRBJ1-2	TRBV7-2	TRBD1	TGTGCCAGCAGCTTCCAGGGGGGTGACTATGGCTACACCTTC	CASSFQGGDYGYTF
TRBJ1-1	TRBV30	-	TGTGCCTGGAGTGTAGGAGGGAACACTGAAGCTTTCTTT	CAWSVGGNTEAFF
TRBJ2-7	TRBV30	-	TGTGCCTGGAGTGTAACCGGCTACGAGCAGTACTTC	CAWSVTGYEQYF
TRBJ2-7	TRBV5-1	-	TGCGCCAGCAGCTTCTCTATCGGGGGACCCTACGAGCAGTACTTC	CASSFSIGGPYEQYF
TRBJ1-4	TRBV5-6	-	TGTGCCAGCAGCCCGGGCGGGGGTAATGAAAAACTGTTTTTT	CASSPGGGNEKLFF